This paragraph reports one T cell receptor (beta chain). Germline V lookup: CDR1 LGHNA, CDR2 YNFKEQ. The length of the CDR3 is 13 residues. V shed 4 bases and J 4 bases; nucleotides not matched to a gene: 2. The data derive from a study of cytomegalovirus exposure and HLA in healthy donors. Amplification used 60 Vbeta primers and 13 Jbeta primers. In the original workflow: Roughly 80 million unique TCR beta chains, 10 million to 14 million shared, were counted in a later analysis. Libraries were prepared by immunoSEQ multiplex PCR; TCRdb keeps only in-frame clonotypes and omits some of them. V, J and clone size are those of that table, while D and trimming were read from the DNA. The table has 200,000 to 250,000 clones, around 83% seen once; the top ten hold 1.4%.

Sequenced input: PBMCs. J is TRBJ1-2 and V is TRBV4-2, with 8 bases fitting TRBD1. The TCR was taken from a girl under 18 in good health and CMV-seronegative. In DNA form, the CDR3 reads TGTGCCAGCAGCCGCAGGGGGCTCTATGGCTACACCTTC. Encoded protein: CASSRRGLYGYTF.